Listed below are T cell receptor beta chains from one sample, sequenced in a study of blood T cells in healthy people across ages. TCRdb redid the calling of the 5' RACE reads with MiXCR, one entry per CDR3 protein. The repertoire includes 710,000 or so distinct CDR3 sequences, roughly 32% of them detected once, and 15% to 19% sits in the top ten. The material sequenced was blood. The receptors stem from a woman older than 75 in good health. CDR3s include the opening cysteine and the closing phenylalanine or tryptophan. The D gene is left open where the match is weak. Only part of the rows carry a size: once, few, many, or a class if the clone is expanded.

J gene,clone size,D gene,V gene,CDR3 DNA,CDR3 protein
TRBJ2-3,NA,TRBD2,TRBV7-2,TGTGCCAGCTCCGCGGGGGTGACTAGCACAGATACGCAGTATTTT,CASSAGVTSTDTQYF
TRBJ1-5,NA,NA,TRBV6-2/TRBV6-3,TGTGCCAGCAGCCCAGTGCGGTTTCAGCCCCAGCATTTT,CASSPVRFQPQHF
TRBJ2-4,many,NA,TRBV7-9,TGTGCCAGCAGCCAAGGAGCCCCTAGCAGCCAAAACATTCAGTACTTC,CASSQGAPSSQNIQYF
TRBJ2-2,few,TRBD1,TRBV5-1,TGCGCCAGCAGCTTCAAGGGACAGGGGAACACCGGGGAGCTGTTTTTT,CASSFKGQGNTGELFF
TRBJ2-7,many,NA,TRBV4-3,TGCGCCAGCAGCCAAGAGTCGGACGGGGACACGCCCTACGAGCAGTACTTC,CASSQESDGDTPYEQYF
TRBJ2-5,many,NA,TRBV7-9,TGTGCCAGCAGCTTAACCGAGAGACCTCCACTGGAGACCCAGTACTTC,CASSLTERPPLETQYF
TRBJ2-2,once,NA,TRBV2,TGTGCCAGCATTATGAGCTACACCGGGGAGCTGTTTTTT,CASIMSYTGELFF
TRBJ2-5,many,TRBD1,TRBV5-1,TGCGCCAGCAGCTTGGAACATATACAGGGGGAGACCCAGTACTTC,CASSLEHIQGETQYF
TRBJ1-6,NA,NA,TRBV7-2,TGTGCCAGCAGCTACGGACGCGGGGGCCCCCTCCACTTT,CASSYGRGGPLHF
TRBJ1-1,many,NA,TRBV9,TGTGCCAGCAGCGTAACCGGAAGTCTTGAAGCTTTCTTT,CASSVTGSLEAFF
TRBJ1-1,few,TRBD1,TRBV7-3,TGTGCCAGCAGCTTACAACGGCAGGGGGTAACTGAAGCTTTCTTT,CASSLQRQGVTEAFF
TRBJ2-2,many,NA,TRBV20-1,TGCAGTGCTCGGACCCTTAACACCGGGGAGCTGTTTTTT,CSARTLNTGELFF
TRBJ1-1,NA,NA,TRBV16,TGTACCAGCAGCCAACGAGATACAGGAATTGGGTCCTATGAAGCTTTCTTT,CTSSQRDTGIGSYEAFF
TRBJ2-7,many,TRBD2,TRBV29-1,TGCAGCGTTGAGGAGCTAGCGGGGGGGCATTACGAGCAGTACTTC,CSVEELAGGHYEQYF